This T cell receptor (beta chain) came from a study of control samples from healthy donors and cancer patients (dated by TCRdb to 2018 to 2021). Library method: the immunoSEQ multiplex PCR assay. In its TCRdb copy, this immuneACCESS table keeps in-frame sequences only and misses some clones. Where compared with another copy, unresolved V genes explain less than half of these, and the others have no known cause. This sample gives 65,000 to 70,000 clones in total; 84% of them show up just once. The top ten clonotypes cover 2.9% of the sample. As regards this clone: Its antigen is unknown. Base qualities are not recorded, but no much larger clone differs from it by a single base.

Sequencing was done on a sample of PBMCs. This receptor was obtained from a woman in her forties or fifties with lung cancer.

The CDR3 is CSVEDRWTGQNYGYTF. The DNA sequence reads TGCAGCGTTGAAGATCGATGGACAGGGCAGAACTATGGCTACACCTTC. In this chain, TRBV29-1 is recombined with TRBJ1-2, with 8 bases matching TRBD1. Based on the germline V gene, the CDR1 and CDR2 sequences are SQVTM and ANQGSEA. The CDR3 covers 16 residues, taking in both the cysteine and the phenylalanine. Here the CDR3 DNA is all that survives: 48 bases in frame from base 1. V is trimmed back by 0 bases and J by 2 bases, and the junction contains 8 bases that no gene match accounts for.